One and the same sample provided the 10 T cell receptor beta chains below, sequenced in a study of post-analysis software for immune sequencing data. cDNA libraries for TCR beta contained unique molecular identifiers. TCRdb re-called the PCR reads through MiXCR, storing one row per CDR3 protein. Here the sample spans around 400,000 distinct CDR3 sequences, less than 40% being singletons. Study observations and caveats: In patients, about five TRBV segments were more frequent than in controls, with TRBV5-6, TRBV5-1 and TRBV20-1 among them.

Their specific antigens are unknown. Sequencing input: blood. The receptor set was obtained from a girl aged 5 to 17 with multiple sclerosis.

This chain connects TRBV20-1 to TRBJ2-7; 7 positions match TRBD1. The junction had 10 bases not matched to a gene; V was cut back by 5 bases and J by 0 bases. There are 15 residues in the CDR3. CDR1 and CDR2 from the germline V gene are DFQATT and SNEGSKA (reference sequence). The CDR3 nucleotides read TGCAGTGCTGAATCACACAGGGGACCCTCCTACGAGCAGTACTTC. This gives the protein CSAESHRGPSYEQYF.

This clonotype showed up just a few times. J is TRBJ2-5 and V is TRBV4-1; TRBD2 matches at 8 bases. J gave up 5 bases and V 4 bases, and 9 bases lay outside the gene matches. The germline CDR1 and CDR2 sequences are MGHRA and YSYEKL. The length of the CDR3 is 15 residues. CDR3 DNA: TGCGCCAGCAGCCCTCGGGGGGGGGCATGGGAGACCCAGTACTTC. Its translation: CASSPRGGAWETQYF.

This clonotype appeared a few times. The CDR3 DNA is TGTGCCACCTCCGGGACAGGGGTTGAGCAGTACTTC. Protein sequence: CATSGTGVEQYF. The rearrangement uses TRBV6-5 and TRBJ2-7; TRBD1 matches at 10 bases. Germline V gene lookup returns CDR1 MNHEY and CDR2 SVGAGI. With 10 bases clipped from V and 7 bases from J, the junction kept 7 bases outside the gene matches. The length of the CDR3 is 12 residues.

To note about this clonotype: A read error may account for a junction end that differs from germline. The gene calls are TRBV4-1 and TRBJ1-2; D not resolved. Looked up from germline, CDR1 is MGHRA and CDR2 is YSYEKL. The length of the CDR3 is 16 residues. DNA of the CDR3: TGCGCCAGCAGCCATTCCTCCCCGCCCTCTAACTATAGCTACACCTTC. Its protein is CASSHSSPPSNYSYTF.

A word on this clonotype: A junction end diverges from the germline sequence, so it may reflect a read error. This sequence joins TRBV7-8 and TRBJ2-1; TRBD2 agrees at 9 bases. From germline, CDR1 is SGHVS and CDR2 FQNEAQ. The CDR3 sequence is 16 residues long. As DNA, the CDR3 is TGTGCCGGCAGCCCTCCCGGGACTAGCATGTACAATGAGCAGTTCTTC. Protein: CAGSPPGTSMYNEQFF.

This clonotype was counted only a few times. This chain connects TRBV12-3 or TRBV12-4 to TRBJ1-5; D ambiguous. Trimming removed 5 bases from V and 1 base from J, with 12 bases in between. The CDR3 spans 15 residues. The CDR3 sequence: CASSPGGSSNQPQHF. In nucleotides, the CDR3 is TGTGCCAGCAGTCCCGGTGGGTCGAGCAATCAGCCCCAGCATTTT.

The rearrangement links TRBV7-2 to TRBJ1-5; a possible D gene is TRBD1 (5 bases). Looked up from germline, CDR1 is SGHTA and CDR2 is FQGNSA. The CDR3 runs 15 residues. V lost 4 bases and J 3 bases, leaving 13 bases between the germline ends. CDR3 in DNA: TGTGCCAGCAGCTCGAGGGCAGGGCACAATCAGCCCCAGCATTTT. Its protein product is CASSSRAGHNQPQHF. The complete variable domain, with remaining parts taken from reference TRBV7-2 and TRBJ1-5, reads GAGVSQSPSNKVTEKGKDVELRCDPISGHTALYWYRQSLGQGLEFLIYFQGNSAPDKSGLPSDRFSAERTGGSVSTLTIQRTQQEDSAVYLCASSSRAGHNQPQHFGDGTRLSIL.

This clonotype was recorded a few times. The CDR3 DNA sequence: TGTGCCAGCAGCTCCCTGACAGGGCGGAAACAGCCCCAGCATTTT. Translating it yields CASSSLTGRKQPQHF. This sequence joins TRBV7-2 and TRBJ1-5; TRBD1 matches at 7 bases. V shed 4 bases and J 7 bases; nucleotides not matched to a gene: 10. CDR3 length: 15 amino acids. From germline, CDR1 is SGHTA and CDR2 FQGNSA. Full variable domain (outside the CDR3, taken from reference TRBV7-2 and TRBJ1-5): GAGVSQSPSNKVTEKGKDVELRCDPISGHTALYWYRQSLGQGLEFLIYFQGNSAPDKSGLPSDRFSAERTGGSVSTLTIQRTQQEDSAVYLCASSSLTGRKQPQHFGDGTRLSIL.

In DNA form, the CDR3 reads TGCGCCAGCAGGACCGGGACAGGGGACGAAAAACTGTTTTTT. Its protein product is CASRTGTGDEKLFF. The rearrangement uses TRBV5-1 and TRBJ1-4; 10 bases fit TRBD1. CDR1 is SGHRS and CDR2 is YFSETQ in the germline V gene. J lost 8 bases, V lost 5 bases, and 6 bases had no gene match. The CDR3 contains 14 residues.

This clonotype came up a few times. The rearrangement joins TRBV12-3 or TRBV12-4 to TRBJ2-3; 8 bases match TRBD1. Trimming took 6 bases from V and 1 from J; bases not matched to a gene: 3. The CDR3 loop spans 14 amino acids. As DNA, the CDR3 is TGTGCCAGCAGACCGGGACAGGGCACAGATACGCAGTATTTT. Protein: CASRPGQGTDTQYF.